Following are 25 T cell receptor beta chains from one sample sequenced in a study of blood T cell repertoires in COVID-19. Here immunoSEQ multiplex PCR was the method, and the copy in TCRdb shows in-frame clones only, minus some. In the table there are 87,000 or so clones, around 87% of which are singletons. Material for sequencing was peripheral blood. The receptors were sampled from a human donor with acute or convalescent COVID-19. The donor label of this sample is uncertain.

The V call is TRBV6-5, the J call TRBJ1-2; TRBD1 matches 7 bases. The CDR3 loop spans 13 amino acids. Per the germline V gene, CDR1 is MNHEY and CDR2 is SVGAGI. The V and J ends lost 6 bases and 13 bases, in that order; junction bases with no gene match: 14. DNA of the CDR3: TGTGCCAGCAGATCAACAGGGGCGGTGTCGCTCACCTTC. This gives the protein CASRSTGAVSLTF.

The chain carries TRBV24-1 and TRBJ2-3; 8 positions agree with TRBD2. CDR3 size: 14 residues. Per germline, CDR1 KGHDR and CDR2 SFDVKD. The ends lost 8 bases at V and 0 bases at J; junction bases unmatched: 3. The CDR3 loop is CATIRGGSTDTQYF. CDR3 bases: TGTGCCACCATTCGGGGGGGGAGCACAGATACGCAGTATTTT.

This chain joins TRBV29-1 and TRBJ2-2; 7 nucleotides line up with TRBD1. Germline V gene data show CDR1 as SQVTM and CDR2 as ANQGSEA. This CDR3 comprises 13 residues. Trimming removed 6 bases from V and 4 bases from J; junction bases left unmatched: 5. The CDR3 DNA sequence: TGCAGCGTGACAGGGCTGAGCACCGGGGAGCTGTTTTTT. Encoded protein: CSVTGLSTGELFF.

The V gene is TRBV5-1, the J gene TRBJ2-5; 10 nucleotides match TRBD2. Germline V CDR1 and CDR2: SGHRS, YFSETQ. V was pared by 2 bases and J by 4 bases, with 2 bases of the junction left unmatched. This CDR3 spans 14 amino acids. The CDR3 DNA reads as TGCGCCAGCAGCTTTGGGACTAGCGCAGAGACCCAGTACTTC. Its translation: CASSFGTSAETQYF. Full variable domain (missing parts from reference TRBV5-1 and TRBJ2-5): KAGVTQTPRYLIKTRGQQVTLSCSPISGHRSVSWYQQTPGQGLQFLFEYFSETQRNKGNFPGRFSGRQFSNSRSEMNVSTLELGDSALYLCASSFGTSAETQYFGPGTRLLVL.

This sequence joins TRBV5-8 and TRBJ1-5; D is undetermined. The length of the CDR3 is 15 residues. The V gene lost 5 bases and the J gene lost 0 bases, with 12 bases spanning the gap. In germline, CDR1 is SGHTS, CDR2 YDEGEE. The CDR3 reads CASRDRENSNQPQHF. CDR3 nucleotides: TGTGCCAGCAGAGACCGGGAAAATAGCAATCAGCCCCAGCATTTT.

This sequence joins TRBV3-1 (or the pseudogene TRBV3-2) and TRBJ2-3; TRBD2 matches 12 bases. Germline loops: CDR1 LGHDT, CDR2 YNNKEL (reference sequence). The CDR3 consists of 20 residues. Germline trimming cut 0 bases from V and 5 bases from J; bases unmatched to any gene: 15. CDR3 nucleotide sequence: TGTGCCAGCAGCCAAGAAGCTAGCGGGGGGGGCAGGCGAAGGGGAGATACGCAGTATTTT. It encodes CASSQEASGGGRRRGDTQYF.

The chain employs TRBV18 and TRBJ2-7, with a weak D call TRBD1 (6 bases). The V gene's germline CDR1 is KGHSH and CDR2 LQKENI. This CDR3 has 13 amino acids. The V gene lost 3 bases and the J gene lost 5 bases, with 11 bases spanning the gap. This chain's CDR3 is CASSPGRDNEQYF. The CDR3 nucleotides read TGTGCCAGCTCACCGGGCAGGGACAACGAGCAGTACTTC.

The J gene is TRBJ1-5, the V gene TRBV10-3; no firm D call. Germline V gene data show CDR1 as ENHRY and CDR2 as SYGVKD. Trimming removed 4 bases at V and 4 bases at J, with 14 bases between. There are 15 residues in the CDR3. CDR3 sequence: CAISVDGLANQPQHF. The CDR3 DNA reads as TGTGCCATCAGTGTCGACGGGTTAGCAAATCAGCCCCAGCATTTT.

This clone is a singleton in its sample. The chain is built from TRBV11-2 and TRBJ2-5, with TRBD1 matching over 8 bases. In germline, CDR1 is SGHAT, CDR2 FQNNGV. CDR3 length: 15 amino acids. Germline trimming cut 5 bases from V and 4 bases from J; bases unmatched to any gene: 9. The CDR3 sequence is CASSTGQGGGETQYF. CDR3 bases: TGTGCCAGCAGCACCGGACAGGGAGGTGGAGAGACCCAGTACTTC.

CDR3: CASRGRGTGGWLSYEQYF. CDR3 sequence (DNA): TGCGCCAGCAGGGGCCGTGGGACAGGGGGCTGGCTTTCCTACGAGCAGTACTTC. J is TRBJ2-7 and V is TRBV10-1; TRBD1 agrees at 12 bases. Trimming removed 6 bases from V and 1 base from J; junction bases left unmatched: 13. Germline V lookup: CDR1 WNHNN, CDR2 SYGVQD (reference sequence). The CDR3 has 18 amino acids.

A single count supports this clone. The chain joins TRBV9 to TRBJ2-4, with D maybe TRBD2 (6 bases). The V end was cut by 3 bases, the J end by 0 bases, with 13 bases between. Germline V gives CDR1 SGDLS, CDR2 YYNGEE. This CDR3 is built from 16 residues. CDR3 sequence: CASSAGSQGAKNIQYF. Here the CDR3 DNA reads TGTGCCAGCAGCGCCGGGAGCCAAGGAGCCAAAAACATTCAGTACTTC.

This clone was seen only a few times. The V call is TRBV18, the J call TRBJ2-7; 8 bases map to TRBD2. CDR1 and CDR2 from the germline V gene are KGHSH and LQKENI. The CDR3 consists of 14 residues. V lost 4 bases to trimming and J lost 2 bases; unmatched junction nucleotides: 4. In nucleotides, the CDR3 is TGTGCCAGCTCACTGCGGGGGGCAACCTACGAGCAGTACTTC. Its protein is CASSLRGATYEQYF.

V is TRBV28 and J is TRBJ2-7; tentatively, D is TRBD2 (5 bases). This CDR3 spans 15 amino acids. Between the trimmed V and J ends, which lost 5 bases and 2 bases, there was a span of 16 bases. Looked up from germline, CDR1 is MDHEN and CDR2 is SYDVKM. The CDR3 coding sequence is TGTGCCAGCAGTCTCAGTAGGACGGGGACCTACGAGCAGTACTTC. Protein: CASSLSRTGTYEQYF.

This rearrangement joins TRBV5-4 to TRBJ2-5; 7 bases line up with TRBD2. Germline CDR1 and CDR2: SGHNT and YYREEE (reference sequence). The CDR3 covers 15 residues. The V gene end was trimmed by 4 bases and the J gene end by 0 bases; junction bases not matched to a gene: 6. The CDR3 bases are TGTGCCAGCAGCGAGGTAGCGGGCTACCAAGAGACCCAGTACTTC. Its protein product is CASSEVAGYQETQYF. The whole variable domain, remainder taken from reference TRBV5-4 and TRBJ2-5, is ETGVTQSPTHLIKTRGQQVTLRCSSQSGHNTVSWYQQALGQGPQFIFQYYREEENGRGNFPPRFSGLQFPNYSSELNVNALELDDSALYLCASSEVAGYQETQYFGPGTRLLVL.

V usage is TRBV7-2 and J usage is TRBJ1-2; D remains ambiguous. The germline gives CDR1 SGHTA, CDR2 FQGNSA. The CDR3 runs 15 residues. V was clipped by 1 base and J by 4 bases, with 13 bases between them. CDR3 DNA: TGTGCCAGCAGCTTAGTTGCCCCCTCTAGCTATGGCTACACCTTC. It translates to CASSLVAPSSYGYTF.

CDR3 in amino acids: CASRRTRGGNQPQHF. The CDR3 bases are TGTGCCAGCAGACGGACGCGGGGTGGCAATCAGCCCCAGCATTTT. The genes are TRBV6-5 and TRBJ1-5; no definite D call. The CDR3 extends over 15 amino acids. The V end lost 6 bases, the J end lost 2 bases, and 14 bases lay between the germline ends. Germline V gene lookup returns CDR1 MNHEY and CDR2 SVGAGI.

The chain combines TRBV9 with TRBJ1-2; the match to TRBD1 covers 9 bases. The CDR3 extends over 16 amino acids. V shed 2 bases and J 3 bases; nucleotides not matched to a gene: 8. Germline V CDR1 and CDR2: SGDLS, YYNGEE. In DNA form, the CDR3 reads TGTGCCAGCAGCGTCGACAGGGGGGGGACGTACTATGGCTACACCTTC. Translated: CASSVDRGGTYYGYTF.

J is TRBJ1-4 and V is TRBV10-2; 8 positions agree with TRBD1. There are 16 residues in the CDR3. Trimming took 3 bases from V and 4 from J; bases not matched to a gene: 7. The germline V gene has CDR1 WSHSY and CDR2 SAAADI. CDR3 coding DNA: TGCGCCAGCAGTGAATCGCGGACAGGGCTTAATGAAAAACTGTTTTTT. This translates into CASSESRTGLNEKLFF.

This clone was detected only a few times. The chain recombines TRBV30 with TRBJ1-5; TRBD1 agrees at 8 bases. CDR1 and CDR2 (germline): GTSNPN, SVGIG (reference sequence). V was clipped by 2 bases and J by 5 bases; unmatched bases: 14. The CDR3 extends over 17 amino acids. The CDR3 protein is CAWSIAQGAEGYQPQHF. CDR3 sequence (DNA): TGTGCCTGGAGTATCGCTCAGGGGGCGGAAGGCTATCAGCCCCAGCATTTT.

This clone is a singleton in its sample. This chain links TRBV18 with TRBJ2-5; D perhaps matches TRBD2 (5 bases). CDR3 size: 11 residues. Germline V gene lookup returns CDR1 KGHSH and CDR2 LQKENI. Trimming took 5 bases from V and 5 from J, leaving 6 bases between them. For the CDR3, the DNA is TGTGCCAGCTCATCGGGGGAGACCCAGTACTTC. This codes for CASSSGETQYF.

J is TRBJ2-7 and V is TRBV29-1; D possibly corresponds to TRBD1 (6 bases). This CDR3 contains 13 residues. The V and J ends lost 4 bases and 3 bases respectively, with 13 bases between them. Germline V lookup: CDR1 SQVTM, CDR2 ANQGSEA. CDR3 nucleotide sequence: TGCAGCGTTGGTACGACAGGTTTCTACGAGCAGTACTTC. Its protein product is CSVGTTGFYEQYF.

The chain is built from TRBV18 and TRBJ2-7, with D perhaps matching TRBD1 (5 bases). From germline, CDR1 is KGHSH and CDR2 LQKENI. CDR3 length: 12 residues. Trimming took off 4 bases at V and 4 bases at J, with 8 bases between the two ends. As DNA, the CDR3 is TGTGCCAGCTCACAGGGGCGGTACGAGCAGTACTTC. Amino acid sequence: CASSQGRYEQYF.

The chain combines TRBV5-4 with TRBJ2-1; no reliable D call. Trimming removed 4 bases from V and 0 bases from J, with 14 bases in between. The CDR3 is 16 amino acids. Germline CDR1 SGHNT, CDR2 YYREEE (reference sequence). This chain's CDR3 is CASSPNTHSSYNEQFF. Here the CDR3 DNA reads TGTGCCAGCAGCCCCAATACTCATAGCTCCTACAATGAGCAGTTCTTC.

The CDR3 loop reads CASSPFRREYGYTF. In nucleotides, the CDR3 is TGTGCCAGCAGCCCTTTTAGGCGGGAGTATGGCTACACCTTC. This chain links TRBV3-1 (or the pseudogene TRBV3-2) with TRBJ1-2; the D is unclear. V was cut by 4 bases and J by 5 bases, with 14 bases left in between. Germline-derived CDR1 and CDR2 are LGHDT and YNNKEL (reference sequence). The CDR3 covers 14 residues.

This clone was found once. The chain links TRBV28 to TRBJ2-2; TRBD1 is a possible D gene (7 bases). Looked up from germline, CDR1 is MDHEN and CDR2 is SYDVKM. This CDR3 has 18 amino acids. Trimming took 5 bases from V and 2 from J, leaving 21 bases between them. The CDR3 DNA is TGTGCCAGCAGTCAACCTCTCCCGCAGGGGGGTAACACCGGGGAGCTGTTTTTT. It codes for CASSQPLPQGGNTGELFF. Looking up the rest from reference TRBV28 and TRBJ2-2 gives the full variable domain: DVKVTQSSRYLVKRTGEKVFLECVQDMDHENMFWYRQDPGLGLRLIYFSYDVKMKEKGDIPEGYSVSREKKERFSLILESASTNQTSMYLCASSQPLPQGGNTGELFFGEGSRLTVL.